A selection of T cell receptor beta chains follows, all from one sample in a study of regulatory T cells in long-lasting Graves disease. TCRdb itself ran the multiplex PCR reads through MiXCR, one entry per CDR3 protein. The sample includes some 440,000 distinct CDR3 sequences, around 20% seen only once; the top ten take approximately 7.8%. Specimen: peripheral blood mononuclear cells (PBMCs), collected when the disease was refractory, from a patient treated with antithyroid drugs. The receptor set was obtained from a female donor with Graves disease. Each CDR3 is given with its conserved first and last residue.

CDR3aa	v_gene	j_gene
CASSQASVYNSPLHF	TRBV14	TRBJ1-6
CASSLLQGETQCF	TRBV28	TRBJ2-5
CSARPLARNNNEQFF	TRBV20-1	TRBJ2-1
CASSLALFVKQGTPPLHF	TRBV7-8	TRBJ1-6
CASSRTGLEEQYF	TRBV10-2	TRBJ2-7
CASNYPSGQGAGYGYTF	TRBV5-1	TRBJ1-2
CASSGQAGELFF	TRBV18	TRBJ2-2
CSANGPGGAYEQYF	TRBV20-1	TRBJ2-7
CASSLLNRGLQETQYF	TRBV27	TRBJ2-5
CASSQLGQGGGYTF	TRBV4-1	TRBJ1-2
CASSYSIEGNTEAFF	TRBV6-5	TRBJ1-1
CASSLSGPEAFF	TRBV12-3/TRBV12-4	TRBJ1-1
CSARGTSGRIQYF	TRBV20-1	TRBJ2-3
CASSIGSETQYF	TRBV19	TRBJ2-5
CASSLYGGILSYEQYF	TRBV27	TRBJ2-7
CASSLRLRIDTGELFF	TRBV28	TRBJ2-2
CAWSPEGGTEAFF	TRBV30	TRBJ1-1
CASSLSQAPNGYTF	TRBV7-2	TRBJ1-2
CASSLRVAGVDNEQFF	TRBV12-3/TRBV12-4	TRBJ2-1
CASRTRDSSYEQYF	TRBV6-2/TRBV6-3	TRBJ2-7
CASSQDTGEGYGYTF	TRBV4-2	TRBJ1-2
CAWGGRTGVDGYTF	TRBV30	TRBJ1-2
CSASSQGVGGANQHF	TRBV20-1	TRBJ1-5
CAWSDFVGELFF	TRBV30	TRBJ2-2
CASSFGGTGALRWYGYTF	TRBV27	TRBJ1-2
CASSTTGEPWNSPLHF	TRBV5-1	TRBJ1-6
CSVRGIAGNTIYF	TRBV29-1	TRBJ1-3
CASSLTAGSYGYTF	TRBV5-1	TRBJ1-2
CASRGAGGSYEQYF	TRBV6-1	TRBJ2-7
CASSAPTSGAYEQYF	TRBV27	TRBJ2-7
CASRHGKNTEAFF	TRBV12-3/TRBV12-4	TRBJ1-1
CASRADVSSSYEQYF	TRBV11-2	TRBJ2-7
CASSLSHRGPGNQPQHF	TRBV28	TRBJ1-5
CASSTPRRGNYGYTF	TRBV6-1	TRBJ1-2
CATSDPHRDPTDTQYF	TRBV24-1	TRBJ2-3
CASSYTGVGTEAFF	TRBV6-2/TRBV6-3	TRBJ1-1
CASSVEGRVNTEAFF	TRBV9	TRBJ1-1
CASSVGLEGETQYF	TRBV9	TRBJ2-5
CASSQDGRDRDIQYF	TRBV3-1	TRBJ2-4
CASAGQGVQEQYF	TRBV27	TRBJ2-7
CASSTGTKDIQYF	TRBV5-1	TRBJ2-4
CASRAGTATSGANVLTF	TRBV19	TRBJ2-6
CASSLAPSDRTTADTQYF	TRBV11-2	TRBJ2-3
CASSPSDAYEQYF	TRBV18	TRBJ2-7
CSRAVYEQYF	TRBV29-1	TRBJ2-7
CASSPYSGQGGTQYF	TRBV9	TRBJ2-5
CASSLGDEAFF	TRBV11-1	TRBJ1-1
CASSLDLGDSKHF	TRBV5-5	TRBJ1-5
CASSFEASGELFF	TRBV5-1	TRBJ2-2
CSARGTGASQPQHF	TRBV20-1	TRBJ1-5
CAWSGPGTNTGELFF	TRBV30	TRBJ2-2
CASSSTWGEDGELFF	TRBV7-6	TRBJ2-2
CASSFKGTDTGELFF	TRBV5-1	TRBJ2-2
CASSLGTEASPTQETQYF	TRBV11-2	TRBJ2-5
CASSFEGARSPLHF	TRBV12-3/TRBV12-4	TRBJ1-6
CASSVGPPGSSGRFHEQYF	TRBV9	TRBJ2-7
CASSSGLAGEETQYF	TRBV28	TRBJ2-5
CSVALVSPGETQYF	TRBV29-1	TRBJ2-5
CASSLALLQTGGDGYTF	TRBV5-5	TRBJ1-2
CSARTGDFYEQYF	TRBV20-1	TRBJ2-7